This passage covers 6 T cell receptor beta chains from one sample sequenced in a study of T-cell memory formation after mild COVID-19. TCRdb used MiXCR to reprocess the 5' RACE reads, holding one entry per CDR3 protein. In the table there are 450,000 or so distinct CDR3 sequences, approximately 23% of which are singletons. The sequencing input was PBMCs or a T cell subset sorted from them (not recorded which). These TCRs come from an adult woman who had mild COVID-19 (a few samples of this study predate the infection). Cell type and time point are not known.

The chain joins TRBV12-3 or TRBV12-4 to TRBJ2-2; 10 positions agree with TRBD1. Unmatched junction bases numbered 9, after V lost 5 bases and J lost 6 bases. CDR3 length: 16 residues. CDR3 amino acids: CASSPRQGALAGELFF. CDR3 DNA sequence: TGTGCCAGCAGTCCGCGACAGGGGGCGCTTGCCGGGGAGCTGTTTTTT.

This clonotype was observed a few times. The chain recombines TRBV12-3 or TRBV12-4 with TRBJ2-3; 7 nucleotides line up with TRBD2. J was trimmed by 0 bases and V by 6 bases; bases with no gene match: 3. The CDR3 runs 14 residues. The CDR3 here is CASRQAGSTDTQYF. The CDR3 DNA sequence: TGTGCCAGCAGGCAAGCGGGAAGCACAGATACGCAGTATTTT.

The chain employs TRBV5-1 and TRBJ2-1, with a tentative D call TRBD2 (5 bases). This CDR3 is 16 amino acids long. Germline V gives CDR1 SGHRS, CDR2 YFSETQ. The V end lost 4 bases, the J end lost 3 bases, and 17 bases lay between the germline ends. The CDR3 DNA reads as TGCGCCAGCAGCCCCGCAGAGGGAAGAAACTACAATGAGCAGTTCTTC. Translated: CASSPAEGRNYNEQFF.

The V gene is TRBV7-2, the J gene TRBJ2-3; D perhaps matches TRBD2 (5 bases). Germline V gene lookup returns CDR1 SGHTA and CDR2 FQGNSA. V dropped 0 bases and J dropped 5 bases, with 12 bases sitting between them. This CDR3 is built from 15 residues. CDR3 loop: CASSLAGYGGDTQYF. CDR3 sequence (DNA): TGTGCCAGCAGCTTAGCGGGATATGGAGGAGATACGCAGTATTTT. Full variable domain (outside the CDR3, taken from reference TRBV7-2 and TRBJ2-3): GAGVSQSPSNKVTEKGKDVELRCDPISGHTALYWYRQSLGQGLEFLIYFQGNSAPDKSGLPSDRFSAERTGGSVSTLTIQRTQQEDSAVYLCASSLAGYGGDTQYFGPGTRLTVL.

This clonotype was seen many times. The V gene is TRBV7-2, the J gene TRBJ2-7; unclear D gene. The CDR3 length is 12 residues. The V end was cut by 7 bases, the J end by 2 bases, with 9 bases between. Germline V CDR1 and CDR2: SGHTA, FQGNSA. In DNA, the CDR3 is TGTGCCAGCAACCTCCAGCCCTACGAGCAGTACTTC. It is translated as CASNLQPYEQYF.

This clonotype turned up a few times. The chain uses TRBV20-1 and TRBJ2-1, with D uncertain. Trimming took 8 bases from V and 6 from J, leaving 23 bases between them. The CDR3 extends over 15 amino acids. Per germline, CDR1 DFQATT and CDR2 SNEGSKA (reference sequence). Written as DNA, the CDR3 is TGCAGTCCCTCACCCGGGCCCCCATCCGGCAATGAGCAGTTCTTC. It translates to CSPSPGPPSGNEQFF.